These T cell receptor beta chains were read from a single sample in a study of T cell changes during pregnancy in multiple sclerosis. Some clones are missing from TCRdb's copy, which holds only in-frame ones; the method was immunoSEQ multiplex PCR. The table shows about 43,000 clones, with approximately 91% occurring only once. The specimen was PBMCs (not recorded whether the cells were cultured). The source is a female donor with multiple sclerosis, enrolled in a pregnancy study. The conserved cysteine and the conserved F or W are not part of the CDR3 here.

v_call	j_call	cdr3_aa
TRBV5-6	TRBJ1-3	ASRLTGSGNTIY
TRBV7-2	TRBJ1-1	ASSDRTGHTGTEAF
TRBV30	TRBJ2-5	AWRGRGQETQY
TRBV11-2	TRBJ1-2	ASSPTGIMIYGYT
TRBV10-2	TRBJ2-1	ASSDPGRRSGYYNEQF
TRBV4-1	TRBJ1-2	ASSQDVGKGQGYYGYT
TRBV14	TRBJ2-3	ASSNGLAGALDTQY
TRBV5-6	TRBJ1-5	ASSLLRANQPQH
TRBV5-1	TRBJ1-1	ASSQGLNTEAF
TRBV14	TRBJ2-7	ASSQDMSGGYEQY
TRBV10-3	TRBJ1-2	AISDTSLNGYT
TRBV7-6	TRBJ1-1	ASSRGGRQNTEAF
TRBV28	TRBJ1-5	ASSWGTGYSNQPQH
TRBV7-2	TRBJ1-5	ASSLESGSNQPQH
TRBV2	TRBJ2-5	ASSRADREQETQY
TRBV18	TRBJ1-3	ASSPTSNQGNTIY
TRBV10-1	TRBJ2-2	ASSTSGRTGELF
TRBV6-4	TRBJ2-1	ASSVAGGPNEQF
TRBV29-1	TRBJ1-1	SVARNRGNTEAF
TRBV4-1	TRBJ2-1	ASSHPGTSLYNEQF
TRBV27	TRBJ2-7	ASSLSPGTSSYEQY
TRBV11-2	TRBJ2-1	ASSPQLAGGRNEQF
TRBV4-1	TRBJ1-4	ASSQESSGAWGEKLF
TRBV5-1	TRBJ2-3	ASSLALTSTDTQY
TRBV7-2	TRBJ1-5	ASSLNPPVANQPQH
TRBV5-6	TRBJ1-1	ASSFWQTLTEAF
TRBV7-9	TRBJ1-4	ASSLARAGHGEKLF
TRBV5-1	TRBJ2-5	ASSPVAGGEETQY
TRBV7-6	TRBJ1-2	ASSLVGGGGYT
TRBV10-3	TRBJ2-7	ATRPTGGSYEQY
TRBV10-2	TRBJ2-3	ASGWTSGRTPMGTDTQY
TRBV6-1	TRBJ2-1	ASTTSSVHNEQF
TRBV7-7	TRBJ2-1	ASSHISSGRDNEQF
TRBV5-6	TRBJ2-5	ASSRGAQETQY
TRBV5-4	TRBJ1-2	ASSLGGAVSGYT
TRBV2	TRBJ1-5	ASSVGTANQPQH
TRBV6-1	TRBJ1-1	ASSDLTRQAF
TRBV4-2	TRBJ2-5	ASSQAGETQY
TRBV7-9	TRBJ1-4	ASSPKQGAGEKLF
TRBV13	TRBJ2-5	ASSLNSGQETQY
TRBV14	TRBJ1-1	ASSRLTGGPVNTEAF
TRBV7-9	TRBJ2-1	ASSLSLAGRNEQF
TRBV7-9	TRBJ2-5	ASSPYVGGLAGGGETQY
TRBV6-4	TRBJ2-1	ASSDSGLAGWDEQF
TRBV5-1	TRBJ1-3	ASSSYGSSGNTIY
TRBV9	TRBJ2-1	ASSVEGTGTYYNEQF
TRBV30	TRBJ1-4	AWRPGQGIGKLF
TRBV12-5	TRBJ1-5	ASGLGENQPQH